The subject of this entry is one TCR beta chain. Generated by immunoSEQ multiplex PCR, the TCRdb table keeps only in-frame clones and is missing some. The profile shows about 280,000 clones, 80% to 90% of them singletons. This sample was included in a study of blood T cell repertoires in COVID-19. The receptor was isolated from a woman in her fifties or sixties who had recovered from COVID-19. The material sequenced was peripheral blood.

The CDR3 nucleotides are TGTGCCAGCAGGGGAGGGTCCCTAGAGCAGTACTTC. Its translation is CASRGGSLEQYF. The chain employs TRBV27 and TRBJ2-7; TRBD2 aligns across 7 bases. Germline-derived CDR1 and CDR2 are MNHEY and SMNVEV (reference sequence). V dropped 6 bases and J dropped 7; count of bases not matched to a gene: 6. CDR3 length equals 12 residues.